This TCR beta chain was sequenced during a study of blood T cell repertoires in COVID-19. Across the study: Sources were T cells, B-cell-depleted T cells, or PBMCs; the material itself was cDNA or gDNA.

The CDR3 is made up of 15 amino acids. V dropped 6 bases and J dropped 6; count of bases not matched to a gene: 11. Per the germline V gene, CDR1 is SEHNR and CDR2 is FQNEAQ (reference sequence). Method: immunoSEQ multiplex PCR; TCRdb's copy keeps in-frame clones and lacks some. The sample lists some 140,000 clones; 70% to 85% were seen once. The age range of participants was about 18 to 95 years, with residence in more than 20 US areas. The chain couples TRBV7-9 to TRBJ1-5, with TRBD1 matching 7 bases. This receptor was identified in a middle-aged man who had recovered from COVID-19. Sequencing was carried out using PBMCs or T cells enriched from blood (not recorded which). The CDR3 sequence: CASSPGGIGVQPQHF. The CDR3 coding sequence is TGTGCCAGCAGTCCAGGGGGTATTGGAGTTCAGCCCCAGCATTTT.